The rows below give T cell receptor beta chains drawn from one sample of a study of OX40 agonist ivuxolimab in advanced cancers. The repertoire was sequenced with immunoSEQ multiplex PCR; TCRdb's copy has only in-frame clones and lacks some. Altogether some 43,000 clones are present, more than 80% being singletons, with the ten largest covering under 0.65%. The specimen comprised CD4+ or CD8+ T cells sorted from blood, sampled in a trial of the OX40 agonist ivuxolimab. These receptors originate from an adult with an advanced solid tumor such as melanoma, head and neck, liver or kidney cancer. CDR3s include the opening cysteine and the closing phenylalanine or tryptophan. The D gene is left open where the match is weak. Clone size, where shown, is once, few, many, or a class for clones that have expanded.

size,D,J,V,CDR3,DNA
-,-,TRBJ2-2,TRBV5-1,CASSLFWGTLNTGELFF,TGCGCCAGCAGCTTGTTCTGGGGAACGCTGAACACCGGGGAGCTGTTTTTT
-,-,TRBJ2-6,TRBV7-7,CASSPSGANVLTF,TGTGCTAGCAGCCCTTCTGGGGCCAACGTCCTGACTTTC
-,-,TRBJ1-5,TRBV7-2,CASSSGQPNQPQHF,TGTGCCAGCAGCTCGGGACAACCCAATCAGCCCCAGCATTTT
-,-,TRBJ2-6,TRBV5-1,CASSLGLTFSGANVLTF,TGCGCCAGCAGCTTGGGTCTAACTTTCTCTGGGGCCAACGTCCTGACTTTC
once,TRBD1,TRBJ1-1,TRBV7-9,CASSWTGGGTEAFF,TGTGCCAGCAGCTGGACAGGGGGCGGCACTGAAGCTTTCTTT
-,-,TRBJ2-3,TRBV6-5,CASSYGTDTQYF,TGTGCCAGCAGTTACGGCACAGATACGCAGTATTTT
-,TRBD2,TRBJ2-3,TRBV4-3,CASSQDSGLAGGNTQYF,TGCGCCAGCAGCCAAGATTCGGGACTAGCGGGGGGGAATACGCAGTATTTT
-,-,TRBJ2-5,TRBV18,CASSPTSDGETQYF,TGTGCCAGCTCACCGACTAGTGACGGGGAGACCCAGTACTTC
-,TRBD1,TRBJ1-1,TRBV12-5,CASGFTGQGRTEAFF,TGTGCTAGTGGTTTTACCGGACAGGGGCGAACTGAAGCTTTCTTT
medium-sized,-,TRBJ1-2,TRBV11-3,CASSYPQGDGYTF,TGTGCCAGCAGCTACCCGCAGGGTGACGGCTACACCTTC
-,TRBD1,TRBJ2-7,TRBV18,CASSSGQGQYEQYF,TGTGCCAGCTCGTCGGGACAGGGCCAGTACGAGCAGTACTTC
-,-,TRBJ2-1,TRBV5-4,CASSLGPFLDSYNEQFF,TGTGCCAGCAGCTTGGGGCCCTTCCTAGATTCCTACAATGAGCAGTTCTTC
-,-,TRBJ2-3,TRBV7-2,CASSLAGASPDTQYF,TGTGCCAGCAGCTTAGCTGGGGCTAGCCCGGATACGCAGTATTTT
-,-,TRBJ2-7,TRBV9,CASSVTPIPYEQYF,TGTGCCAGCAGCGTAACCCCCATCCCCTACGAGCAGTACTTC
-,-,TRBJ2-6,TRBV6-1,CASSEGRASGANVLTF,TGTGCCAGCAGTGAAGGACGGGCCTCTGGGGCCAACGTCCTGACTTTC
once,TRBD2,TRBJ2-1,TRBV9,CASGSPGLAQNRVF,TGTGCCAGCGGTTCGCCGGGACTAGCTCAAAATCGGGTCTTC
-,TRBD2,TRBJ2-7,TRBV7-2,CASSLQGRGVGEQYF,TGTGCCAGCAGCTTACAAGGGCGGGGGGTAGGCGAGCAGTACTTC
-,-,TRBJ1-1,TRBV18,CASSPVGLSAEAFF,TGTGCCAGCTCACCAGTGGGGCTGAGTGCTGAAGCTTTCTTT
-,-,TRBJ1-2,TRBV5-1,CASSLDRDSVYGYTF,TGCGCCAGCAGCTTGGACAGGGACTCGGTCTATGGCTACACCTTC
-,TRBD2,TRBJ2-3,TRBV9,CASSVVSAGGPHTQYF,TGTGCCAGCAGCGTAGTCTCAGCGGGGGGTCCGCATACGCAGTATTTT
once,-,TRBJ1-4,TRBV7-9,CASSFTGNEKLFF,TGTGCCAGCAGCTTTACAGGGAATGAAAAACTGTTTTTT
medium-sized,-,TRBJ2-5,TRBV19,CASNGRRGETQYF,TGTGCCAGTAACGGACGACGGGGAGAGACCCAGTACTTC
-,-,TRBJ2-7,TRBV5-1,CASSLELDIEGYEQYF,TGCGCCAGCAGCTTGGAGTTGGACATTGAAGGTTACGAGCAGTACTTC
-,TRBD2,TRBJ2-3,TRBV11-2,CASSFLAGADTQYF,TGTGCCAGCAGCTTTCTAGCGGGCGCAGATACGCAGTATTTT
-,TRBD2,TRBJ2-1,TRBV7-6,CASSPRPLAGGRNEQFF,TGTGCCAGCAGCCCCCGACCCCTAGCGGGGGGGCGCAATGAGCAGTTCTTC
-,-,TRBJ2-5,TRBV5-1,CASSLEARGARETQYF,TGCGCCAGCAGCTTGGAGGCAAGGGGGGCAAGGGAGACCCAGTACTTC
once,-,TRBJ2-7,TRBV29-1,CSVGARSYEQYF,TGCAGCGTTGGAGCGAGGTCCTACGAGCAGTACTTC
once,-,TRBJ1-6,TRBV4-3,CASSLGDRPPNNSPLHF,TGCGCCAGCAGCCTGGGGGACCGACCACCGAATAATTCACCCCTCCACTTT